This TCR beta chain was profiled in a study of CD8 T cells in Susac syndrome. Germline V gene sequence: CDR1 LGHDT, CDR2 YNNKEL (reference sequence). This CDR3 spans 14 amino acids. V lost 1 base, J lost 3 bases, and 1 base stayed unmatched. Details on this clonotype: Its antigen is unidentified.

Sequencing of TCR beta was performed on blood CD8+ T cells and on blood CD4+ T cells. Age- and sex-matched healthy donors served as the control group. Study results and caveats: It was acknowledged in the study that the number of individuals who were included in its TCR sequencing and HLA analysis was relatively small.

Random hexamers were used to reverse transcribe an amount of roughly 0.5 to 1 ug RNA. The amplification used immunoSEQ multiplex PCR on TCR beta CDR3; it spanned 54 Vbeta and 13 Jbeta. Using its own MiXCR run on the immunoSEQ multiplex PCR reads, TCRdb lists one record per CDR3 protein. The table records more than 40,000 distinct CDR3 sequences, approximately 93% of them present only once. The chain uses TRBV3-1 and TRBJ2-7; 9 bases align to TRBD1. Input material: CD8+ T cells from PBMCs. This clonotype was sampled from a human donor in good health. The CDR3 coding sequence is TGTGCCAGCAGCCAAGGGACAGGGGACTACGAGCAGTACTTC. Its translation is CASSQGTGDYEQYF.